This T cell receptor beta chain was profiled in a study of shared clonotypes between healthy human individuals. Naive CD8 cells, CD45RO-negative and positively selected for CCR7, excluded terminally differentiated effector memory CD45RA+ cells. CDR1 is MNHNY, CDR2 SVGAGI, per germline (reference sequence). V lost 7 bases to trimming and J lost 9 bases, with 16 bases between them. CDR3 length equals 13 residues. Sequencing used immunoSEQ multiplex PCR; TCRdb keeps in-frame clones, though not all of them. The sample records 750,000 to 1,000,000 clones, nearly 95% being singletons. V and J are TRBV6-6 and TRBJ2-1; D uncertain. The source of this sequence is a man in his thirties or forties in good health. Material: naive CD8+ T cells sorted from blood. CDR3 nucleotide sequence: TGTGCCAGCATTTCCAGTTTCAGTGGTGAGCAGTTCTTC. Its translation is CASISSFSGEQFF.